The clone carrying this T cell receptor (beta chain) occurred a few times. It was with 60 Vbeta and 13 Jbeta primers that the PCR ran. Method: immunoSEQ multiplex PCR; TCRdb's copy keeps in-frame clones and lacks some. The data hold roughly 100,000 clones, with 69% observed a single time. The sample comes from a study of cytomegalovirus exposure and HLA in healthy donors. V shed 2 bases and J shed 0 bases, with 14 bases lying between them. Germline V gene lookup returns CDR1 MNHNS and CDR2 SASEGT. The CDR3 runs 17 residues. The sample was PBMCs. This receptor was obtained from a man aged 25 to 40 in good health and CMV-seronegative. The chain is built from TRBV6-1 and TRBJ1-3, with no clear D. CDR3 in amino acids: CASSEMTMSSSGNTIYF. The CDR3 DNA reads TGTGCCAGCAGTGAAATGACTATGAGCTCCTCTGGAAACACCATATATTTT.